What follows are 5 T cell receptor beta chains derived from one specimen sequenced in a study of T cells after yellow fever vaccination. TCRdb reanalysed the 5' RACE reads using MiXCR and keeps one entry per CDR3 protein. The sample lists more than 300,000 distinct CDR3 sequences; approximately 11% were seen once. The source material was CD4+ T cells sorted from PBMCs, sampled 45 days after the yellow fever booster vaccination. These receptors all stem from a man aged 18-30 years who received the YFV17D yellow fever vaccine.

This chain uses TRBV11-1 with TRBJ1-4, with 7 nucleotides matching TRBD1. The CDR3 consists of 15 residues. The junction had 8 bases not matched to a gene; V was cut back by 5 bases and J by 5 bases. From germline, CDR1 is SGHAT and CDR2 FQDESV (reference sequence). The CDR3 DNA is TGTGCCAGCAGCGGATCCGGGACAGAAAATGAAAAACTGTTTTTT. This codes for CASSGSGTENEKLFF.

This clonotype was counted only a few times. This rearrangement joins TRBV15 to TRBJ1-2; 8 bases match TRBD1. V lost 5 bases, J lost 8 bases, and 7 bases stayed unmatched. There are 13 residues in the CDR3. Looked up from germline, CDR1 is LNHNV and CDR2 is YYDKDF (reference sequence). The CDR3 nucleotides read TGTGCCACCAGCCTGCAGGGGGCTTGGGGCTACACCTTC. Translating gives CATSLQGAWGYTF. Supplemented by reference TRBV15 and TRBJ1-2, the full variable domain reads DAMVIQNPRYQVTQFGKPVTLSCSQTLNHNVMYWYQQKSSQAPKLLFHYYDKDFNNEADTPDNFQSRRPNTSFCFLDIRSPGLGDTAMYLCATSLQGAWGYTFGSGTRLTVV.

This clonotype was observed many times. The V and J genes are TRBV7-2 and TRBJ1-6, with D unresolved. Germline V gene sequence: CDR1 SGHTA, CDR2 FQGNSA. V gave up 4 bases and J gave up 10 bases, with 8 bases separating them. CDR3 length: 12 residues. CDR3 sequence (DNA): TGTGCCAGCAGCTCTCCGTGGTCACCCCTCCACTTT. Encoded protein: CASSSPWSPLHF.

There are a few counts of this clonotype. This sequence joins TRBV18 and TRBJ2-5, with 12 bases fitting TRBD2. CDR3 length: 19 amino acids. With 2 bases clipped from V and 4 bases from J, the junction kept 14 bases outside the gene matches. In germline, CDR1 is KGHSH, CDR2 LQKENI. As DNA, the CDR3 is TGTGCCAGCTCACCAATGACTAGCGGGGGCGCCAGCCGGGGAGAGACCCAGTACTTC. Protein product: CASSPMTSGGASRGETQYF.

This clonotype was detected a few times. The chain carries TRBV4-3 and TRBJ2-5; 7 nucleotides line up with TRBD2. CDR3 length equals 16 residues. V lost 4 bases, J lost 4 bases, and 12 bases stayed unmatched. The germline V gene encodes CDR1 LGHNA and CDR2 YSLEER. The CDR3 coding sequence is TGCGCCAGCAGCCCGAATGGGAACCGCGGGGGAGAGACCCAGTACTTC. It specifies CASSPNGNRGGETQYF.